This TCR beta chain was captured by sequencing in a study of blood T cell repertoires in COVID-19. Looking at the study overall: Some COVID-19 samples were acute and others convalescent; all came from the United States, Italy and Spain. PBMCs, B-cell-depleted T cells, or T cells were the source of the cDNA or gDNA that made up the material.

The CDR3 contains 15 residues. From germline, CDR1 is SGHRS and CDR2 YFSETQ. V shed 4 bases and J shed 4 bases, with 17 bases lying between them. Authors' data handling: Amplification of reference gene primers was used by the study to estimate nucleated cell counts. TCRdb's table, derived via immunoSEQ multiplex PCR, lists solely in-frame clones and lacks some. V and J calls and clone size come straight from that table; D and trimming were deduced from the DNA. The sample records hundreds of thousands of clones, roughly 86% being singletons. The rearrangement uses TRBV5-1 and TRBJ2-5; weak D call: TRBD1 (6 bases). Sample: peripheral blood. The sequence was obtained from a man aged 60 to 69 with acute or convalescent COVID-19. The CDR3 reads CASSPSRQARETQYF. The CDR3 region has the DNA TGCGCCAGCAGCCCTTCTCGACAGGCTCGAGAGACCCAGTACTTC.